This TCR beta chain was sequenced in a study of T-cell reconstitution after alpha-beta-depleted transplantation in children. V lost 0 bases, J lost 7 bases, and 8 bases lay in between. This CDR3 contains 13 residues. Per the germline V gene, CDR1 is SGHRS and CDR2 is YFSETQ. This clonotype was counted at least ten times. Unique molecular identifiers were used to barcode this TCRbeta library. MiXCR was run by TCRdb on the PCR reads, yielding one entry per CDR3 protein. In the table there are more than 150,000 distinct CDR3 sequences, about 6.4% of which are singletons. This sequence joins TRBV5-1 and TRBJ2-1; D remains ambiguous. The receptor was derived from a human donor who donated a stem cell graft to a child with Wiskott-Aldrich syndrome. The sample in question was PBMCs from the stem cell graft donor, obtained from the stem cell graft. CDR3 in DNA: TGCGCCAGCAGCTTGGGTCCCAAGAATGAGCAGTTCTTC. Its translation: CASSLGPKNEQFF.